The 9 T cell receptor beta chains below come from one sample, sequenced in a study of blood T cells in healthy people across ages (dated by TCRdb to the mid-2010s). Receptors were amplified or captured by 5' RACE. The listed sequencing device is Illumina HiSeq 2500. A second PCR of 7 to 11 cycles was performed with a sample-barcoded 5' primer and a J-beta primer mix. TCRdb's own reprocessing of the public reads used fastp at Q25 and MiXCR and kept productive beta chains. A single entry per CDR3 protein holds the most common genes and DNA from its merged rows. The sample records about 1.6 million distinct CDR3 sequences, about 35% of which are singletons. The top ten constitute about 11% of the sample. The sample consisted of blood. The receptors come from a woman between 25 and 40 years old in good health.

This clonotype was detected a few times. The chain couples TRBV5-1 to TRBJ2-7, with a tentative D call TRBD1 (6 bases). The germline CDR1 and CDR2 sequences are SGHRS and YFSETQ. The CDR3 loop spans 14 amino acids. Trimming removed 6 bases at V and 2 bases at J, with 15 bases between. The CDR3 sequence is CASTVQGPTYEQYF. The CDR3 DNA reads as TGCGCCAGCACCGTACAGGGCCCAACCTACGAGCAGTACTTC.

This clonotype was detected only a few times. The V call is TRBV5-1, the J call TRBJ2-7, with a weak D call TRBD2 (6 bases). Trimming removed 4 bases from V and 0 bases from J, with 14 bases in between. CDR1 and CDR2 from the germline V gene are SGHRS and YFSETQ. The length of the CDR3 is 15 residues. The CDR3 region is CASSPPSAGSYEQYF. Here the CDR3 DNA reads TGCGCCAGCAGCCCGCCTAGCGCGGGCTCCTACGAGCAGTACTTC.

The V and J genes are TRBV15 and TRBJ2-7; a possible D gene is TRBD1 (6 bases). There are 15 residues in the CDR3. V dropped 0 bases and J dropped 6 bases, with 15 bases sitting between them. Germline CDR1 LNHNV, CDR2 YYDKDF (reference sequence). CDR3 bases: TGTGCCACCAGCAGAGACCCAGGGGTAGGAAGCGAGCAGTACTTC. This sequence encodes CATSRDPGVGSEQYF.

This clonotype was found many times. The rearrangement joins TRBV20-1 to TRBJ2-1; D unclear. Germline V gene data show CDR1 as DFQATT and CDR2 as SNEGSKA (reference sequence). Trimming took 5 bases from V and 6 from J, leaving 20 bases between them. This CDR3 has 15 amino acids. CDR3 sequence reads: CSALRPSTAANEQFF. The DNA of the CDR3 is TGCAGTGCTCTAAGGCCCAGTACCGCCGCCAATGAGCAGTTCTTC.

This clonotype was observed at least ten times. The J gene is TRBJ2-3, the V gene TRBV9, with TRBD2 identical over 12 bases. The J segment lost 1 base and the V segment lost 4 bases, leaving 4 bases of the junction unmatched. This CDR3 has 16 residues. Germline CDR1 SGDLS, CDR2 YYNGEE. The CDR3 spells CASSSRTSGGTDTQYF. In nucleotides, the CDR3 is TGTGCCAGCAGCTCCCGGACTAGCGGGGGCACAGATACGCAGTATTTT.

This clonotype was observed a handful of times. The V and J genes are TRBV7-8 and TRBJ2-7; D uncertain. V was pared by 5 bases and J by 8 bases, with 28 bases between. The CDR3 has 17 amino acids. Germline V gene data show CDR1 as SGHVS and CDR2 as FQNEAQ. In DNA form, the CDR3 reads TGTGCCAGCAGCAAAGCCCGGGCGGATCTTTACGATGTGAAGCAGTACTTC. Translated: CASSKARADLYDVKQYF.

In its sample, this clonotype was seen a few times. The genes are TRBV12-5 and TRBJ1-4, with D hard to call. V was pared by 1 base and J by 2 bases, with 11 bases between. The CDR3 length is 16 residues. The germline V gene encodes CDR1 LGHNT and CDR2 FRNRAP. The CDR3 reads CASGLARKVTNEKLFF. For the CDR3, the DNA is TGTGCTAGTGGTTTGGCTAGAAAGGTCACTAATGAAAAACTGTTTTTT.

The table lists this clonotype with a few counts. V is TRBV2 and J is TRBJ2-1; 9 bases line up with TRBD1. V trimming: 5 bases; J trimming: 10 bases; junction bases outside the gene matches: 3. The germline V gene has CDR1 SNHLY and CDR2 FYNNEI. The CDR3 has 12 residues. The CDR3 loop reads CASSTGGREQFF. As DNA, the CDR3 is TGTGCCAGCAGTACAGGGGGCAGAGAGCAGTTCTTC.

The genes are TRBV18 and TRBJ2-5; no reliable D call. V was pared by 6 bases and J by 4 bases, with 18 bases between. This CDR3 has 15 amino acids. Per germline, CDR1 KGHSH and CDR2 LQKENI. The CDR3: CASSPQARASETQYF. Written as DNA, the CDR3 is TGTGCCAGCTCCCCTCAAGCGAGAGCCTCAGAGACCCAGTACTTC.